One sample yielded the 24 T cell receptor delta chains listed below, sequenced in a study of γδ T cells in repeated Plasmodium falciparum infection. Gammadelta T cells were flow-sorted from PBMC into Vgamma9/Vdelta2+ and Vdelta2-negative populations for bulk analysis. TCRdb called clones from the multiplex PCR reads again using CATT. Of 75,000 to 100,000 delta-chain clones detected, over 1.1% appear once; the ten largest clones hold roughly 8.1%. Sequenced: gamma-delta T cells from blood. These receptors all stem from a pool of human donors (malaria-infected and uninfected, not separated).

In its sample, this clone was seen many times. The gene calls are TRDV2 and TRDJ1; no firm D call. There are 15 residues in the CDR3. The V and J ends lost 0 bases and 1 base respectively, with 11 bases between them. Germline V gene sequence: CDR1 GEAIGNYY, CDR2 EKD. CDR3 nucleotide sequence: TGTGCCTGTGACACCGTTTCCGCCGGCACCGATAAACTCATCTTT. Translated: CACDTVSAGTDKLIF.

This clone occurred many times. It is likely a read error: a sequence one base away is far more abundant. Other nucleotide sequences from this sample produce the same CDR3. The rearrangement links TRDV3 to TRDJ1, with 10 bases fitting TRDD3. This CDR3 spans 20 amino acids. Germline CDR1 reads TVYSNPD; CDR2 reads GDNSRS (reference sequence). The CDR3 nucleotides read TGTGCCTTTATTGGTCCCCGGTACTGGGGGATTTCAAAGTACACCGATAAGCTCATCTTT. It specifies CAFIGPRYWGISKYTDKLIF.

This clone was seen repeatedly, ten times or more. This rearrangement joins TRDV1 to TRDJ1; 13 nucleotides align to TRDD3. Germline CDR1 TSWWSYY, CDR2 QGS. The CDR3 extends over 27 amino acids. V shed 1 base, J shed 1 base, and the junction held 33 bases outside the gene matches. CDR3: CALGEPGIPALYWGIRIEEWITDKLIF. CDR3 sequence (DNA): TGTGCTCTTGGGGAACCTGGCATTCCTGCATTATACTGGGGGATACGCATTGAAGAATGGATCACCGATAAACTCATCTTT.

As concerns this clone: The TCRdb record carries a much larger clone's protein, which differs from this DNA's translation at residue 8; a read error is the likely cause, and the protein listed here is the DNA translation. The chain recombines TRDV1 with TRDJ1; D not certain. The CDR3 consists of 16 residues. Between the trimmed V and J ends, which lost 4 bases and 6 bases, there was a span of 21 bases. Per germline, CDR1 TSWWSYY and CDR2 QGS. The CDR3 loop reads CALGGASLPAANKLIF. DNA for the CDR3: TGTGCTCTTGGGGGAGCTTCGCTCCCCGCGGCGAATAAACTCATCTTT.

Many counts were recorded for this clone. This chain connects TRDV1 to TRDJ1; D possibly corresponds to TRDD2 (6 bases). This CDR3 contains 17 residues. Trimming cost V 4 bases and J 2 bases, with 20 bases left between them. CDR1 is TSWWSYY and CDR2 is QGS in the germline V gene. The CDR3 DNA reads as TGTGCTCTTGGGGGGCCTTCCCGACTTCGAAAGACCGATAAACTCATCTTT. It yields the protein CALGGPSRLRKTDKLIF.

A word on this clone: This likely stems from a read error, as it lies one base from a far larger clone. The same CDR3 is also encoded by other DNA sequences in this sample. The J gene is TRDJ1, the V gene TRDV1, with 11 nucleotides matching TRDD3. Germline CDR1 TSWWSYY, CDR2 QGS. The V and J ends lost 0 bases and 0 bases, in that order; junction bases with no gene match: 21. The CDR3 is 23 amino acids. CDR3 sequence: CALGELLGDILPRTFEYTDKLIF. DNA for the CDR3: TGTGCTCTTGGGGAACTACTGGGGGATATTCTTCCCCGGACTTTCGAATACACCGATAAACTCATCTTT.

As for this clone: Translating this DNA gives a protein that differs at residue 10 from the TCRdb one, which belongs to a much larger clone; a read error is likely, and the protein shown is this translation. The gene calls are TRDV1 and TRDJ1; D may be TRDD3 (6 bases). TCRdb gives no J gene; it was assigned here by matching the DNA to germline. Germline assignment: CDR1 TSWWSYY and CDR2 QGS. Trimming pared 0 bases from V and 4 bases from J, leaving 33 bases between. The CDR3 loop spans 22 amino acids. CDR3 coding DNA: TGTGCTCTTGGGGAACTGGGGAGGCCTCCCTACGTGACTGGGAGCCCTGGCGATAAACTCATCTTT. Translation: CALGELGRPPYVTGSPGDKLIF.

On this clone: The protein that TCRdb holds for this DNA derives from a much larger clone and differs from the translated DNA at residue 8, which likely indicates a read error; the protein shown here is translated from the DNA. This chain links TRDV2 with TRDJ1; possibly TRDD3 for D (6 bases). The ends were cut back, 1 base at V and 1 base at J, with 15 bases in the middle. The CDR3 sequence is 16 residues long. CDR1 GEAIGNYY and CDR2 EKD come from the germline V gene. The CDR3 loop reads CACDTGICRITDKLIF. DNA of the CDR3: TGTGCCTGTGACACGGGGATTTGTAGGATCACCGATAAACTCATCTTT.

This clone was picked up a small number of times. A read error is the likely source, as a far larger clone sits one nucleotide away. The sample has other DNA sequences that encode this CDR3 too. The V call is TRDV1, the J call TRDJ1, with 7 bases that match TRDD3. CDR1 is TSWWSYY, CDR2 QGS, per germline. This CDR3 comprises 19 residues. The chain's CDR3 is CALGEGPRTTGAHTDKLIF. The CDR3 DNA sequence: TGTGCTCTGGGGGAAGGTCCCCGAACGACTGGGGCCCACACCGATAAACTCATCTTT.

This clone showed up many times. This sequence joins TRDV2 and TRDJ1; TRDD3 is a possible D gene (5 bases). The V gene lost 1 base and the J gene lost 1 base, with 12 bases spanning the gap. Germline CDR1 is GEAIGNYY and CDR2 is EKD. This CDR3 is 15 amino acids long. CDR3 region: CACDTLGSSTDKLIF. CDR3 DNA: TGTGCCTGTGACACTTTGGGATCAAGCACCGATAAACTCATCTTT.

This clone was found a few times. This DNA translates differently at residues 5 and 7 from the TCRdb protein, which is that of a much larger clone; a read error is likely, and the protein shown is the DNA's own translation. The chain links TRDV2 to TRDJ1; D is unresolved. Trimming left V 3 bases short and J 7 bases short, with 20 bases between. The CDR3 sequence is 15 residues long. Per germline, CDR1 GEAIGNYY and CDR2 EKD. The chain's CDR3 is CACDAVWMEYAKLIF. CDR3 DNA: TGTGCCTGTGACGCCGTCTGGATGGAGTATGCTAAACTCATCTTT.

This clone was seen a few times. For this DNA, TCRdb reports the protein of a much larger clone, which diverges at residue 8, most likely from a read error; the protein presented here is translated directly from the DNA. This sequence joins TRDV1 and TRDJ1; 13 bases line up with TRDD3. TCRdb does not report a J gene; here it was assigned by matching the DNA to germline references. This CDR3 region has 23 residues. CDR1 is TSWWSYY and CDR2 is QGS in the germline V gene. V lost 2 bases to trimming and J lost 0 bases; unmatched junction nucleotides: 21. CDR3 sequence: CALGEDRGIVLGDTLRYTDKLIF. The DNA for the CDR3 is TGTGCTCTTGGGGAAGATAGAGGAATTGTACTGGGGGATACGCTCCGATACACCGATAAACTCATCTTT.

This clone was recorded many times. The protein TCRdb lists belongs to a much larger clone and differs from this DNA's translation at residue 12, which points to a read error; the protein shown is made from the DNA. J is TRDJ1 and V is TRDV1; 8 bases match TRDD3. The CDR3 has 19 amino acids. The germline V gene encodes CDR1 TSWWSYY and CDR2 QGS. Trimming took 0 bases from V and 0 from J; bases not matched to a gene: 12. The CDR3 region is CALGELAPNWGAYTDKLIF. CDR3 nucleotide sequence: TGTGCTCTTGGGGAACTAGCTCCTAACTGGGGGGCGTACACCGATAAACTCATCTTT.

In the case of this clone: TCRdb shows a much larger clone's protein in place of this DNA's translation, and the two differ at residue 5, likely through a read error; the protein shown is translated from the DNA. V usage is TRDV2 and J usage is TRDJ1; 7 positions agree with TRDD3. Here the J gene came from matching the DNA to germline, since TCRdb omits it. This CDR3 has 15 residues. Per germline, CDR1 GEAIGNYY and CDR2 EKD. Losses at the gene ends were 3 bases for V and 4 bases for J; bases not matched to a gene: 10. The CDR3 is CACDPRGMLGDKLIF. In DNA, the CDR3 is TGTGCCTGTGACCCTCGGGGGATGCTGGGCGATAAACTCATCTTT.

Regarding this clone: This likely reflects a read error, since a far larger clone is one base away. This sample also contains other DNA sequences that code for the same CDR3. The chain joins TRDV1 to TRDJ1; D may be TRDD2 (5 bases). No J gene was available from TCRdb, and it was assigned here by a germline match of the DNA. This CDR3 region has 18 residues. The V gene lost 7 bases and the J gene lost 9 bases, with 33 bases spanning the gap. CDR1 and CDR2 (germline): TSWWSYY, QGS. The CDR3 protein is CALAVGLPTPLPLEQLIF. The CDR3 DNA reads TGTGCTCTTGCCGTCGGGCTTCCCACTCCCCTACCCCTAGAACAACTCATCTTT.

This clone was detected only a few times. This likely traces to a read error, being one base from a far larger clone. Other nucleotide sequences in the sample specify the same CDR3. Here the CDR3 DNA reads TGTGCCTGTGACCCACTGGGGATCGATAAACTCATCTTT. This translates into CACDPLGIDKLIF. The V and J genes are TRDV2 and TRDJ1; 7 bases match TRDD3. The J gene, missing from TCRdb, was assigned here through DNA to germline matching. Germline V gene data show CDR1 as GEAIGNYY and CDR2 as EKD. CDR3 length: 13 residues. With V trimmed by 3 bases and J by 4 bases, 4 bases remained unmatched.

This clone has only a few counts. This likely traces to a read error, being one base from a far larger clone. Other DNA sequences from this sample encode an identical CDR3 as well. The chain uses TRDV1 and TRDJ1; 9 bases fit TRDD3. The J gene, not given by TCRdb, was assigned here from a germline match of the nucleotide sequence. V lost 5 bases, J lost 1 base, and 26 bases stayed unmatched. Germline V gives CDR1 TSWWSYY, CDR2 QGS. The CDR3 consists of 22 residues. The CDR3 sequence is CALGLRPSGPYWGIGRTDKLIF. The CDR3 coding sequence is TGTGCTCTTGGGCTGCGGCCTTCCGGACCATATTGGGGGATAGGCCGCACCGATAAACTCATCTTT.

This clone has only a few counts. The protein given by TCRdb reflects a much larger clone and differs at residue 13 from this DNA's translation, likely from a read error; the protein shown is the DNA's translation. The chain recombines TRDV3 with TRDJ1; no definite D call. The CDR3 runs to 16 residues. Looked up from germline, CDR1 is TVYSNPD and CDR2 is GDNSRS (reference sequence). The CDR3 DNA is TGTGCCTCAATGGCAAAAATGGGCCCTTACACCGATAGACTCATCTTT. It encodes CASMAKMGPYTDRLIF.

This clone was observed a few times. The TCRdb record carries a much larger clone's protein, which differs from this DNA's translation at residue 7; a read error is the likely cause, and the protein listed here is the DNA translation. The rearrangement links TRDV2 to TRDJ1; weak D call: TRDD3 (5 bases). The CDR3 totals 15 residues. Trimming removed 3 bases from V and 6 bases from J, with 19 bases in between. Germline CDR1 GEAIGNYY, CDR2 EKD. This CDR3 is CACDDLWDAGYKLIF. For the CDR3, the DNA is TGTGCCTGTGACGACCTGTGGGATGCGGGCTATAAACTCATCTTT.

This clone has a handful of counts. TCRdb attributes to this sequence the protein of a much larger clone, which differs from the DNA translation at residue 6; a read error is likely, and the protein displayed is translated from the DNA. This chain uses TRDV2 with TRDJ1; D is uncertain. The V gene lost 4 bases and the J gene lost 5 bases, with 28 bases spanning the gap. The CDR3 contains 18 residues. Germline V gene lookup returns CDR1 GEAIGNYY and CDR2 EKD. CDR3 in DNA: TGTGCCTGTGAAGGGTTACGCGAAGGGAAAGCATCCCCAGATAAACTCATCTTT. This codes for CACEGLREGKASPDKLIF.

In this sample, this clone turned up a few times. The TCRdb protein, from a much larger clone, departs from this DNA's translation at residue 6, likely by read error; the protein shown derives from the DNA. The V gene is TRDV2, the J gene TRDJ1, with 10 bases that match TRDD3. Germline V gene data show CDR1 as GEAIGNYY and CDR2 as EKD. The CDR3 totals 20 residues. V lost 3 bases and J lost 3; bases outside the gene matches: 21. The CDR3 nucleotides read TGTGCCTGTGACCCAAGCAGCGGCGGGGGGATACGCGAATTGGCCGATAAACTCATCTTT. It yields the protein CACDPSSGGGIRELADKLIF.

This clone is categorized as medium-sized. Other nucleotide sequences from this sample produce the same CDR3. The rearrangement links TRDV1 to TRDJ1; D gene unclear. Trimming removed 3 bases from V and 3 bases from J, with 11 bases in between. In germline, CDR1 is TSWWSYY, CDR2 QGS. This CDR3 region has 14 residues. The CDR3, as DNA: TGTGCTCTTGGGGATTTAACCAGTGCCGATAAACTCATCTTT. Protein: CALGDLTSADKLIF.

In this sample, this clone turned up a few times. The protein TCRdb lists belongs to a much larger clone and differs from this DNA's translation at residue 9, which points to a read error; the protein shown is made from the DNA. The rearrangement uses TRDV2 and TRDJ3; 9 bases align to TRDD3. Germline CDR1 is GEAIGNYY and CDR2 is EKD. The length of the CDR3 is 17 residues. Trimming took 3 bases from V and 2 from J; bases not matched to a gene: 4. The DNA for the CDR3 is TGTGCCTGTGACTCTACTGGGGGAGCCTGGGACACCCGACAGATGTTTTTC. Amino acid sequence: CACDSTGGAWDTRQMFF.

The table lists this clone with a few counts. With a far larger clone one base away, a read error is the likely cause. At the DNA level, this CDR3 is encoded by other sequences in the same sample as well. The chain recombines TRDV2 with TRDJ1; TRDD3 agrees at 10 bases. As TCRdb names no J gene, one was assigned here on the basis of a DNA match to germline. The CDR3 has 25 residues. V shed 0 bases and J 1 base; nucleotides not matched to a gene: 31. Per the germline V gene, CDR1 is GEAIGNYY and CDR2 is EKD. The CDR3 DNA sequence: TGTGCCTGTGACACCGTCGGTCTGGGGGGATACGCAGCGAACCGCGTATCCGAGACCACCGATAAACTCATCTTT. Its translation is CACDTVGLGGYAANRVSETTDKLIF.